The next 14 T cell receptor beta chains were all read from a single sample in a study of T cell changes during pregnancy in multiple sclerosis. Sequenced by immunoSEQ multiplex PCR; TCRdb stores in-frame clones only, minus some. The table has about 84,000 clones, over 85% seen once. The specimen was peripheral blood, collected in the second trimester of pregnancy. The receptors originated from a female donor in good health, enrolled as a control in a pregnancy study.

This clone was seen a single time. This rearrangement joins TRBV28 to TRBJ2-1; TRBD2 matches 8 bases. Germline CDR1 MDHEN, CDR2 SYDVKM. Trimming removed 7 bases from V and 8 bases from J; junction bases left unmatched: 22. CDR3 length equals 18 residues. CDR3 loop: CASKPPEKKAGVTHEQFF. For the CDR3, the DNA is TGTGCCAGCAAACCCCCGGAAAAAAAAGCGGGAGTCACTCATGAGCAGTTCTTC.

The V call is TRBV6-6, the J call TRBJ1-2, with a tentative D call TRBD1 (5 bases). Germline lookup yields CDR1 MNHNY and CDR2 SVGAGI (reference sequence). V shed 0 bases and J shed 7 bases, with 12 bases lying between them. The CDR3 covers 14 residues. This CDR3 is CASSYSGGTAGYTF. CDR3 coding DNA: TGTGCCAGCAGTTACTCCGGGGGGACGGCTGGCTACACCTTC.

V is TRBV7-2 and J is TRBJ2-3; D remains ambiguous. V was shortened by 0 bases and J by 0 bases, with 13 bases between the two germline ends. The germline V gene has CDR1 SGHTA and CDR2 FQGNSA. The length of the CDR3 is 17 residues. The CDR3 nucleotides read TGTGCCAGCAGCTTAGCCCCTTCGTCCCCTAGCACAGATACGCAGTATTTT. Its protein product is CASSLAPSSPSTDTQYF.

The chain has TRBV7-8 and TRBJ2-1; D may be TRBD2 (5 bases). The V gene's germline CDR1 is SGHVS and CDR2 FQNEAQ. The CDR3 consists of 16 residues. Trimming pared 3 bases from V and 0 bases from J, leaving 12 bases between. CDR3 protein: CASSLGRTYSYNEQFF. Written as DNA, the CDR3 is TGTGCCAGCAGCTTGGGCAGGACTTACTCCTACAATGAGCAGTTCTTC.

The J gene is TRBJ2-5, the V gene TRBV7-9; D perhaps matches TRBD1 (5 bases). Germline CDR1 SEHNR, CDR2 FQNEAQ (reference sequence). The CDR3 is 15 amino acids. V lost 1 base and J lost 5, with 14 bases in between. This CDR3 reads CASSLEARVWETQYF. The CDR3 DNA reads TGTGCCAGCAGCTTAGAGGCCAGGGTGTGGGAGACCCAGTACTTC.

The rearrangement uses TRBV19 and TRBJ2-2, with 9 bases that match TRBD2. The germline V gene encodes CDR1 LNHDA and CDR2 SQIVND (reference sequence). CDR3 length: 13 amino acids. Unmatched junction bases numbered 7, after V lost 9 bases and J lost 8 bases. The CDR3 DNA sequence: TGTGCCAGCTCGGGACTAGCAAAGGGGGAGCTGTTTTTT. Its protein is CASSGLAKGELFF.

The chain is built from TRBV27 and TRBJ2-5; 7 bases map to TRBD2. The V and J ends lost 5 bases and 2 bases, in that order; junction bases with no gene match: 8. The CDR3 length is 15 residues. CDR1 is MNHEY, CDR2 SMNVEV, per germline (reference sequence). The DNA of the CDR3 is TGTGCCAGCAGTGAGCTGGGGGGGGGTCAAGAGACCCAGTACTTC. Protein sequence: CASSELGGGQETQYF.

The CDR3 nucleotides are TGTGCCAGCAGTGAGGGACAGTTCAATTCACCCCTCCACTTT. Protein sequence: CASSEGQFNSPLHF. V and J are TRBV25-1 and TRBJ1-6, with 7 bases matching TRBD1. V lost 3 bases, J lost 7 bases, and 3 bases stayed unmatched. CDR3 length: 14 amino acids. CDR1 and CDR2 (germline): MGHDK, SYGVNS.

The chain uses TRBV6-5 and TRBJ1-1; D gene unclear. Germline V lookup: CDR1 MNHEY, CDR2 SVGAGI. CDR3 length equals 14 residues. The V end was cut by 1 base, the J end by 1 base, with 7 bases between. The DNA of the CDR3 is TGTGCCAGCAGTTACTTGGGCTGGAACACTGAAGCTTTCTTT. This translates into CASSYLGWNTEAFF.

The V gene is TRBV6-1, the J gene TRBJ2-7; the D is unclear. CDR3 length equals 11 residues. The germline V and J ends were trimmed by 8 bases and 4 bases, with 9 bases remaining between them. Germline V gene data show CDR1 as MNHNS and CDR2 as SASEGT. The DNA of the CDR3 is TGTGCCAGCTCGACACATTACGAGCAGTACTTC. Amino acids: CASSTHYEQYF.

V gene TRBV5-1 combines with J gene TRBJ1-3, with D hard to call. Germline V gives CDR1 SGHRS, CDR2 YFSETQ. Trimming pared 2 bases from V and 3 bases from J, leaving 9 bases between. The CDR3 totals 14 residues. CDR3 sequence reads: CASSFVGLGNTIYF. DNA of the CDR3: TGCGCCAGCAGCTTTGTAGGACTTGGAAACACCATATATTTT.

The chain is built from TRBV11-2 and TRBJ2-6; tentative D call: TRBD1 (6 bases). Per germline, CDR1 SGHAT and CDR2 FQNNGV. V lost 4 bases, J lost 2 bases, and 12 bases lay in between. The CDR3 totals 16 residues. CDR3 in amino acids: CASSYRNRAGANVLTF. In DNA, the CDR3 is TGTGCCAGCAGCTACCGAAACAGGGCTGGGGCCAACGTCCTGACTTTC.

The count of this clone is one. Here the CDR3 DNA reads TGTGCCAGCTCAGGGCCTTTCACAGATACGCAGTATTTT. Protein sequence: CASSGPFTDTQYF. The chain carries TRBV27 and TRBJ2-3; possibly TRBD1 for D (5 bases). Germline CDR1 is MNHEY and CDR2 is SMNVEV (reference sequence). Trimming pared 8 bases from V and 2 bases from J, leaving 11 bases between. This CDR3 contains 13 residues.

The V gene is TRBV19, the J gene TRBJ2-7; D gene unclear. The CDR3 runs to 13 residues. Germline-derived CDR1 and CDR2 are LNHDA and SQIVND (reference sequence). V lost 1 base, J lost 3 bases, and 7 bases lay in between. CDR3 coding DNA: TGTGCCAGTAGTATAGTGTCAGGCTACGAGCAGTACTTC. It translates to CASSIVSGYEQYF.